The TCR beta chain described here comes from a study of cytomegalovirus exposure and HLA in healthy donors. As for the study in general: The same platform was used for the roughly 110 validation repertoires as for the 650 to 800 first-cohort repertoires, as reported in a later analysis. Findings of the study overall: Confirmation was obtained in vitro that three CMV-associated chains are specific for CMV antigens.

Of note for this clone: Its cognate antigen is unknown.

Sequenced by immunoSEQ multiplex PCR; TCRdb stores in-frame clones only, minus some. The profile shows 250,000 to 350,000 clones, roughly 87% of them singletons. Germline trimming cut 5 bases from V and 7 bases from J; bases unmatched to any gene: 6. This CDR3 spans 15 amino acids. From germline, CDR1 is SGHVS and CDR2 FNYEAQ. The sequence was obtained from a woman aged 25 to 39 in good health and CMV-seropositive. The sample consisted of PBMCs. This chain uses TRBV7-6 with TRBJ2-7; 15 nucleotides match TRBD2. The CDR3 loop reads CASSPPGLAGGEQYF. The CDR3 DNA follows: TGTGCCAGCAGCCCACCGGGACTAGCGGGGGGAGAGCAGTACTTC.